The clone carrying this T cell receptor (beta chain) occurred a few times. CDR1 is SGHDN and CDR2 is FVKESK in the germline V gene. This CDR3 is 19 amino acids long. Trimming removed 4 bases from V and 3 bases from J, with 22 bases in between. The source of the sample is a study of T cells in Graves' hyperthyroidism and ophthalmopathy. Amplified TCR beta CDR3 regions came from RNA transcripts. The TCR CDR3 was amplified in a first-round RT-PCR using the HTBI primer set. TCRdb analysed the multiplex PCR reads with MiXCR anew, one entry per CDR3 protein. The sample holds over 500,000 distinct CDR3 sequences, 12% to 15% seen once.

The rearrangement links TRBV14 to TRBJ1-6; maybe TRBD1 (5 bases). Sequenced sample: blood. The clonotype was recovered from a woman in her thirties or forties with Graves' hyperthyroidism. The CDR3 protein is CASSRPGRGSLGYNSPLHF. For the CDR3, the DNA is TGTGCCAGCAGCCGACCGGGACGAGGCAGTCTCGGCTATAATTCACCCCTCCACTTT.